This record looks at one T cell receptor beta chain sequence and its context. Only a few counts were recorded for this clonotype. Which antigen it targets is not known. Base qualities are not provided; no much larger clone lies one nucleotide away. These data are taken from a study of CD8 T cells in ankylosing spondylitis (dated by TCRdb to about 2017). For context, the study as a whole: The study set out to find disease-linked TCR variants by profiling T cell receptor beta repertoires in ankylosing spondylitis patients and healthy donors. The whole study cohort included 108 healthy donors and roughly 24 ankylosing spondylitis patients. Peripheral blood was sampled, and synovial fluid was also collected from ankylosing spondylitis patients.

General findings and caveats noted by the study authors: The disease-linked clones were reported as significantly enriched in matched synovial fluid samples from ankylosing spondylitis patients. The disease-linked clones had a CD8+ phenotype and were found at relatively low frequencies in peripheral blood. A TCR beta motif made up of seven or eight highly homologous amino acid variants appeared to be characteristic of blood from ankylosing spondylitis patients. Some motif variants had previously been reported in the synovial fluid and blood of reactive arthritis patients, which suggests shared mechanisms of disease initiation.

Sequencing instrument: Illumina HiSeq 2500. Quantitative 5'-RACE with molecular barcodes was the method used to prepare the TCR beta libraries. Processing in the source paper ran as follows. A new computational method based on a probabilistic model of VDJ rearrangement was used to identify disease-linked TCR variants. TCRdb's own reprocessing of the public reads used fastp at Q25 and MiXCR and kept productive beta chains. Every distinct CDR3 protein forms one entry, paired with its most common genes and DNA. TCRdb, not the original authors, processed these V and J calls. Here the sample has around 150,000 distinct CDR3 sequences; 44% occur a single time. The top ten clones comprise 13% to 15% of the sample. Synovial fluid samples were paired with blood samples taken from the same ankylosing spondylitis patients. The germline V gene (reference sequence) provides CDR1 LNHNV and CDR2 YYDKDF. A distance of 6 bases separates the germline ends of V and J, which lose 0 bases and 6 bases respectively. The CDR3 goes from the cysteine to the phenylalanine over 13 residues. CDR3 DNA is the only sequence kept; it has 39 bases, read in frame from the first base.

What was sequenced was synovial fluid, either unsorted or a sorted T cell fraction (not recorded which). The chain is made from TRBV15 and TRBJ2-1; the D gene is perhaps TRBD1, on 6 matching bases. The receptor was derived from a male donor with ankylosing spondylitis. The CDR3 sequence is CATSREQGNEQFF. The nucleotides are TGTGCCACCAGCAGAGAACAGGGCAATGAGCAGTTCTTC.